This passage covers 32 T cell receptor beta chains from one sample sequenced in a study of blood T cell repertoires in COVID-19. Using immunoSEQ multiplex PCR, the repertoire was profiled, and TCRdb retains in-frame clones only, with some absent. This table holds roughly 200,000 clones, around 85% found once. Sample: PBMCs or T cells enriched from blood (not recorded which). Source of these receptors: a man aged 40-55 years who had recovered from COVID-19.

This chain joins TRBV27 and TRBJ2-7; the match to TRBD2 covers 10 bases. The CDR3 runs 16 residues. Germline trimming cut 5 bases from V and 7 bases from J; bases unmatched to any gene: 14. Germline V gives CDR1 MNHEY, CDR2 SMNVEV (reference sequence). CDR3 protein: CASSPTLAGVLTEQYF. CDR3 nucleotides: TGTGCCAGCAGTCCCACCCTAGCGGGAGTCCTCACGGAGCAGTACTTC.

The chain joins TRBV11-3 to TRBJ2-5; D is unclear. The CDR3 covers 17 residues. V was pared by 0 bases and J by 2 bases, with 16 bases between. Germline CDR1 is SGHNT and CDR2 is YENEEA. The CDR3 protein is CASSLDSNVLQQETQYF. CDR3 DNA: TGTGCCAGCAGCTTAGATTCAAACGTTTTACAGCAAGAGACCCAGTACTTC.

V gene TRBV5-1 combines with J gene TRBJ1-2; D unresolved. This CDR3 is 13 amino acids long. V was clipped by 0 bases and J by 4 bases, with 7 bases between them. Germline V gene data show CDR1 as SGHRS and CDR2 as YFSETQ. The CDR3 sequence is CASSLDTGYGYTF. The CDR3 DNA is TGCGCCAGCAGCTTGGACACGGGCTATGGCTACACCTTC.

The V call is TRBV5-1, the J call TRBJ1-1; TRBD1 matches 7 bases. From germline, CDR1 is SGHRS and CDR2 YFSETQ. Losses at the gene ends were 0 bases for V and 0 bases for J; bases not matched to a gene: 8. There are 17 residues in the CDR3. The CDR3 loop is CASSLAGTAGMNTEAFF. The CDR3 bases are TGCGCCAGCAGCTTGGCCGGGACAGCCGGAATGAACACTGAAGCTTTCTTT.

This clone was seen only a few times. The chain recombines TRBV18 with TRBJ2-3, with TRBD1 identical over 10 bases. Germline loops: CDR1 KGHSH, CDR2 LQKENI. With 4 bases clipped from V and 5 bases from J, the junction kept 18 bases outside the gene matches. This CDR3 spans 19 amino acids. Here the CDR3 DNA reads TGTGCCAGCTCACTCAGTCGTCCCGGGACAGGGGCGGTCAGAGATACGCAGTATTTT. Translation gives CASSLSRPGTGAVRDTQYF. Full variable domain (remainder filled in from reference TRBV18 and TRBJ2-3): NAGVMQNPRHLVRRRGQEARLRCSPMKGHSHVYWYRQLPEEGLKFMVYLQKENIIDESGMPKERFSAEFPKEGPSILRIQQVVRGDSAAYFCASSLSRPGTGAVRDTQYFGPGTRLTVL.

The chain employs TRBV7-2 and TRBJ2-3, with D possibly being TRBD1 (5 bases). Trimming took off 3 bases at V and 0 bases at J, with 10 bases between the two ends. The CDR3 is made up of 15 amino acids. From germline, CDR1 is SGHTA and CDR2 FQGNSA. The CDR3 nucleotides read TGTGCCAGCAGCTTGACAGTTACTAGCACAGATACGCAGTATTTT. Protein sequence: CASSLTVTSTDTQYF.

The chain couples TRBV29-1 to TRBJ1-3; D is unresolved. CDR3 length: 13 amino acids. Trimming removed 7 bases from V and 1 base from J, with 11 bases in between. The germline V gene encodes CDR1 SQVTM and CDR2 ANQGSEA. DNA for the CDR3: TGCAGCGGAATCTCGGGATCTGGAAACACCATATATTTT. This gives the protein CSGISGSGNTIYF.

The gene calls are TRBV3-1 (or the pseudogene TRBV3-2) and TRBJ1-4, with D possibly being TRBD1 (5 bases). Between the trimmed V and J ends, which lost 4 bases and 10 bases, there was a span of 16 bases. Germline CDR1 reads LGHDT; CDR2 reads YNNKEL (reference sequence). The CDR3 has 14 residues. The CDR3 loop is CASSLRVSGGKLFF. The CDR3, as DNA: TGTGCCAGCAGCCTCAGGGTTTCGGGGGGAAAACTGTTTTTT.

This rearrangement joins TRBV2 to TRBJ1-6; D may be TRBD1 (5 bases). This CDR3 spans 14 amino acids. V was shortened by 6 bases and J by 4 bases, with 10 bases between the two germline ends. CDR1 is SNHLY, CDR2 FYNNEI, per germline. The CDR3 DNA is TGTGCCAGCAGGGGAAGACAGTATAATTCACCCCTCCACTTT. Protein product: CASRGRQYNSPLHF.

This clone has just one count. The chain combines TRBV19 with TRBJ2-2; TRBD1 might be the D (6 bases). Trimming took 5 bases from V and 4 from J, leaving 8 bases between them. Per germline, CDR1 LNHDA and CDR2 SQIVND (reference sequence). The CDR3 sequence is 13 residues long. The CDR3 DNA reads TGTGCCAGTAGTCCCAGGGGCACCGGGGAGCTGTTTTTT. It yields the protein CASSPRGTGELFF.

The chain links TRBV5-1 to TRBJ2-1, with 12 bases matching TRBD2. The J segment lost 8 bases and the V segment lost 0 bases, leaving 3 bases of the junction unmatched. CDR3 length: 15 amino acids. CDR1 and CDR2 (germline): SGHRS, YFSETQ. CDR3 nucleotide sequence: TGCGCCAGCAGCTTGGGACTAGCGGGAGCCGATGAGCAGTTCTTC. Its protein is CASSLGLAGADEQFF.

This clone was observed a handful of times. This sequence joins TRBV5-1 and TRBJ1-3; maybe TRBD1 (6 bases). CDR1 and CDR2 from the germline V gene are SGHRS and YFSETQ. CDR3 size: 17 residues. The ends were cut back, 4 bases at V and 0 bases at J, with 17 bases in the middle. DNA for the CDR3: TGCGCCAGCAGCGCGAGCGACAGGTTACGCTCTGGAAACACCATATATTTT. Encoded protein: CASSASDRLRSGNTIYF.

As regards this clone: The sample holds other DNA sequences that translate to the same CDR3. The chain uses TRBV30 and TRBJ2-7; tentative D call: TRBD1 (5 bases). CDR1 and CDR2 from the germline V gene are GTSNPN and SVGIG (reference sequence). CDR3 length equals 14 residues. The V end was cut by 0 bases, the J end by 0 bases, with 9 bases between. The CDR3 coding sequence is TGTGCCTGGAGTGTACGAGACAGCTCCTACGAGCAGTACTTC. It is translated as CAWSVRDSSYEQYF.

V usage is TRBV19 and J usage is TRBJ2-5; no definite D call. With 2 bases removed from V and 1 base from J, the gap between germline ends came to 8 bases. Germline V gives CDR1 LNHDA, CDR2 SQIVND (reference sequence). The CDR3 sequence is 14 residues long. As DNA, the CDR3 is TGTGCCAGTAGTATAAGTAGCACCCAAGAGACCCAGTACTTC. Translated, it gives CASSISSTQETQYF.

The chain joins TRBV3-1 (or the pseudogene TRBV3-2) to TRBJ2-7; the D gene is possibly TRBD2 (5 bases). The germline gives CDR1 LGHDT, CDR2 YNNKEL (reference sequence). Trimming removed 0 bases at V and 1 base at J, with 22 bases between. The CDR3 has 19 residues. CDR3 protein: CASSQDIRVGLATSYEQYF. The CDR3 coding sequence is TGTGCCAGCAGCCAAGATATTAGGGTCGGTCTAGCCACTTCCTACGAGCAGTACTTC.

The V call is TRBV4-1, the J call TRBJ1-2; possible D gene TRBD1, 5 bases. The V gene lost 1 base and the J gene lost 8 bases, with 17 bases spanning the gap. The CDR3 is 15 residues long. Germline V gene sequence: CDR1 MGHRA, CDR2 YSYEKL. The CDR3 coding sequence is TGCGCCAGCAGCCAAGGCGGGAGCGACAGTCAGGGCTACACCTTC. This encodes CASSQGGSDSQGYTF.

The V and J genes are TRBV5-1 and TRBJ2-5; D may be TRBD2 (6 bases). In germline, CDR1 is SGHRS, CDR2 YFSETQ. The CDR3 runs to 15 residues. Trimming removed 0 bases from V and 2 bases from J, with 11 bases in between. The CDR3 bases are TGCGCCAGCAGCTTGGCCGGAGGGAGTCAAGAGACCCAGTACTTC. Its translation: CASSLAGGSQETQYF.

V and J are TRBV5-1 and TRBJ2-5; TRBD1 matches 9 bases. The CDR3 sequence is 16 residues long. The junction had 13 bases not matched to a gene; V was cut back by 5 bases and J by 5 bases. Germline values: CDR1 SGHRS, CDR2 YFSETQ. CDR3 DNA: TGCGCCAGCAGACCGACCTGGGACAGGGCGGGCGAGACCCAGTACTTC. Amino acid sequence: CASRPTWDRAGETQYF.

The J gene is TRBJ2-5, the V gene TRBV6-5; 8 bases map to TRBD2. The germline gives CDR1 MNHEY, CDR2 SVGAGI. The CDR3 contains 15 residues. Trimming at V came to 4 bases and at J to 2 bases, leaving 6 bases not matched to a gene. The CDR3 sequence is CASSSSGSGQETQYF. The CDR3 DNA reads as TGTGCCAGCAGTTCCAGCGGGAGTGGTCAAGAGACCCAGTACTTC.

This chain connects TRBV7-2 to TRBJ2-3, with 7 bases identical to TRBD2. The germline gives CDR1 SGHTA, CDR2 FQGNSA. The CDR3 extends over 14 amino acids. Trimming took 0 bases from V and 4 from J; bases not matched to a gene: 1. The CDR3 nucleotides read TGTGCCAGCAGCTTAGCGGGAGGGGCAGATACGCAGTATTTT. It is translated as CASSLAGGADTQYF.

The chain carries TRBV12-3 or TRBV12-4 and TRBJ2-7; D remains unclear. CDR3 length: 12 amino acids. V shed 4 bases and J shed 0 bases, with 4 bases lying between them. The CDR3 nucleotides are TGTGCCAGCAGTTCCCTCTCCTACGAGCAGTACTTC. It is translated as CASSSLSYEQYF.

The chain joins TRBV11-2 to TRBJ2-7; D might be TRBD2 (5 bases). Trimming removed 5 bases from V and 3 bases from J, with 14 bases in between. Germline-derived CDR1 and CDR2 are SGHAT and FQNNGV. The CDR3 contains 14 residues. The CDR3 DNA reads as TGTGCCAGCAGCATAGGGTCGGGGTTCTACGAGCAGTACTTC. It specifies CASSIGSGFYEQYF.

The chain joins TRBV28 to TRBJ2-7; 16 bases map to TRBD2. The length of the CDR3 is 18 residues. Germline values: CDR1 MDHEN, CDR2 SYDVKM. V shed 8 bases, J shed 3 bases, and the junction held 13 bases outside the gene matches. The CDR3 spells CASPPPGLAGGYHYEQYF. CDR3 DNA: TGTGCCAGCCCTCCACCGGGACTAGCGGGAGGGTACCACTACGAGCAGTACTTC.

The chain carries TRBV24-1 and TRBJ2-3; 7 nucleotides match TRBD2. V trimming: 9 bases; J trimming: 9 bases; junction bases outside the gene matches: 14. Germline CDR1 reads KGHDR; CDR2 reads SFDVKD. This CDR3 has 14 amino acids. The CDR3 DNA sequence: TGTGCCACCTCCGAGCGGGGCCCCAAATGGACGCAGTATTTT. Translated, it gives CATSERGPKWTQYF.

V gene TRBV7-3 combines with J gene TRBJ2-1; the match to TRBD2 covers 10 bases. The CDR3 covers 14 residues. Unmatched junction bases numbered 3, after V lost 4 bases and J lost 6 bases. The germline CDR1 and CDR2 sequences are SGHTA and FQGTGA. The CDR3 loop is CASSSSGSRNEQFF. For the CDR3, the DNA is TGTGCCAGCAGCTCTAGCGGGAGTCGCAATGAGCAGTTCTTC.

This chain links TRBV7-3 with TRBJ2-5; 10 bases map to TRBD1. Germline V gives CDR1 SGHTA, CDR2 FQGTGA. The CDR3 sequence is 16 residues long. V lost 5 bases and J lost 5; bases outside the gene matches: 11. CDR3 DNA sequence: TGTGCCAGCAGCCTGGGGCCTGGACAGGGGGTGGAGACCCAGTACTTC. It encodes CASSLGPGQGVETQYF.

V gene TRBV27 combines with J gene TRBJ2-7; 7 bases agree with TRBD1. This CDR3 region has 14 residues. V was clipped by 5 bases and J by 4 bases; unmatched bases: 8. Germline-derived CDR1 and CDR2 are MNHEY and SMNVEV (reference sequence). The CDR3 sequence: CASSPLDRAYEQYF. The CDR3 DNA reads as TGTGCCAGCAGTCCCCTCGACAGGGCATACGAGCAGTACTTC.

The CDR3 reads CASRGLAGDDETQYF. In DNA form, the CDR3 reads TGTGCCAGCAGGGGGCTAGCGGGAGACGACGAGACCCAGTACTTC. V is TRBV6-5 and J is TRBJ2-5; 10 bases align to TRBD2. V lost 6 bases to trimming and J lost 5 bases; unmatched junction nucleotides: 9. Germline loops: CDR1 MNHEY, CDR2 SVGAGI. CDR3 size: 15 residues.

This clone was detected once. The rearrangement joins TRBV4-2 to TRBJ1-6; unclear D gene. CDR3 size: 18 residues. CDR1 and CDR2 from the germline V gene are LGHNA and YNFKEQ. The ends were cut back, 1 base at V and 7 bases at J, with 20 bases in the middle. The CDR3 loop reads CASSQGGLRAPRNSPLHF. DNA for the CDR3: TGTGCCAGCAGCCAAGGTGGGTTGAGGGCCCCGAGGAATTCACCCCTCCACTTT.

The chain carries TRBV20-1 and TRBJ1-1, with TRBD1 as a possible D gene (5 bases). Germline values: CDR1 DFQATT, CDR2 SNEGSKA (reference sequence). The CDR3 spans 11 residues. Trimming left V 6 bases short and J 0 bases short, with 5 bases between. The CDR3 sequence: CSAGVNTEAFF. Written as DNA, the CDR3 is TGCAGTGCAGGGGTGAACACTGAAGCTTTCTTT.

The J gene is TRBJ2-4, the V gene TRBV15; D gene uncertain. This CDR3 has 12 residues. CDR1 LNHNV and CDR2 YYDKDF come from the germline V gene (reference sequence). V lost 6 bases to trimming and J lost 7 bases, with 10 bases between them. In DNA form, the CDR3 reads TGTGCCACCAGTGGCGGCTTTAACATTCAGTACTTC. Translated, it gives CATSGGFNIQYF.

CDR3 coding DNA: TGTGCCACCAGTGATAGTTCAGGGAATGGTCAGCCCCAGCATTTT. Translation gives CATSDSSGNGQPQHF. J is TRBJ1-5 and V is TRBV24-1; maybe TRBD1 (5 bases). Germline-derived CDR1 and CDR2 are KGHDR and SFDVKD. This CDR3 region has 15 residues. With 3 bases removed from V and 6 bases from J, the gap between germline ends came to 14 bases.